This record concerns one T cell receptor (beta chain) sequence. Per donor, one heparinised blood draw averaged approximately 110 mL. The sample comes from a study of beta chain features in type 1 diabetes. Per the germline V gene, CDR1 is KGHSH and CDR2 is LQKENI. With V trimmed by 6 bases and J by 9 bases, 7 bases remained unmatched. This CDR3 region has 15 residues. Sequencing targeted expressed TCRB transcripts, as all isolated RNA had been reverse transcribed. Here immunoSEQ multiplex PCR was the method, and the copy in TCRdb shows in-frame clones only, minus some. The table lists fewer than 550,000 clones, approximately 10% of them singletons.

Sequenced input: naive CD4+ T cells from blood. This TCR was recovered from a woman aged 18-29 years in good health. The chain links TRBV18 to TRBJ1-6; 11 bases map to TRBD1. CDR3 sequence reads: CASSPGTGGLSPLHF. In DNA, the CDR3 is TGTGCCAGCTCTCCTGGGACAGGGGGACTTTCACCCCTCCACTTT.